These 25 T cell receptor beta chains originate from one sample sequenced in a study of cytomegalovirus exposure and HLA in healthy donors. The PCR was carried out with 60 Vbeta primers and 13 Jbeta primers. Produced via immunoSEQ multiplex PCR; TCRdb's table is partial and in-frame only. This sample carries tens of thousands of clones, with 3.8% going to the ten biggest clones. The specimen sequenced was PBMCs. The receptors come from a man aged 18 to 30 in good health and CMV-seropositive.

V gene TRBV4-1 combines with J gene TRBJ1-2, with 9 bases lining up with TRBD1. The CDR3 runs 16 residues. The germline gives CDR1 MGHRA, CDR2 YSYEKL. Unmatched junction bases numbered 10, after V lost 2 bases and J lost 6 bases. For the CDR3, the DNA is TGCGCCAGCAGCCAATCCCCGGGACAGGGACGGCATGGCTACACCTTC. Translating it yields CASSQSPGQGRHGYTF.

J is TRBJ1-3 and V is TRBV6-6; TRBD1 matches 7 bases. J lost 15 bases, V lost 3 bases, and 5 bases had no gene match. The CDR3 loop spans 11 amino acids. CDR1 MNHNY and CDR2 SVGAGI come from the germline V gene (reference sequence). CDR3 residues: CASSYGDRSYF. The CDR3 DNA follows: TGTGCCAGCAGTTATGGGGACAGATCATATTTT.

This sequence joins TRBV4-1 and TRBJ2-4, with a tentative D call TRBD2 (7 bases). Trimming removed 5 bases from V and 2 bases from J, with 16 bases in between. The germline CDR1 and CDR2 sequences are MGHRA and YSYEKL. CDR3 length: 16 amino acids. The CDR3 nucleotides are TGCGCCAGCAGCTACGGGACCGGGGGGCCCAAAAACATTCAGTACTTC. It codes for CASSYGTGGPKNIQYF.

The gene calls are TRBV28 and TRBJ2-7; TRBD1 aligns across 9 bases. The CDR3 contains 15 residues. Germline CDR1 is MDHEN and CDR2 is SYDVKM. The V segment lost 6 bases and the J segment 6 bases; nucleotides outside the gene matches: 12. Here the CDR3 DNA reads TGTGCCAGCAGCTACAGGGGGCCAGTGGTCGGCGAGCAGTACTTC. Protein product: CASSYRGPVVGEQYF.

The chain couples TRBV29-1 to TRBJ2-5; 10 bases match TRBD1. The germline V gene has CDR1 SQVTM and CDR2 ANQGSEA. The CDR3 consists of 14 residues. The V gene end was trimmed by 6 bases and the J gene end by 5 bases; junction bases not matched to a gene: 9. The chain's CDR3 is CSVQDRGHGETQYF. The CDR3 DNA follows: TGCAGCGTGCAAGACAGGGGGCACGGGGAGACCCAGTACTTC.

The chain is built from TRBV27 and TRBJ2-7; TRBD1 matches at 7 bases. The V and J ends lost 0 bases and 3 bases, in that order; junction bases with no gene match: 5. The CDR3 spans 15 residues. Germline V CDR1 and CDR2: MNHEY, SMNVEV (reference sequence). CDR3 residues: CASSLSGGLLYEQYF. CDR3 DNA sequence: TGTGCCAGCAGTTTATCAGGGGGCCTTCTCTACGAGCAGTACTTC.

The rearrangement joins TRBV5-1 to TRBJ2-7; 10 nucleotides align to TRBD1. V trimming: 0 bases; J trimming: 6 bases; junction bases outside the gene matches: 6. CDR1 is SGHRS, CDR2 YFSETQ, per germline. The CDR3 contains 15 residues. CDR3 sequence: CASSLEGQGLGEQYF. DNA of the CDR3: TGCGCCAGCAGCTTGGAGGGACAGGGGTTGGGCGAGCAGTACTTC.

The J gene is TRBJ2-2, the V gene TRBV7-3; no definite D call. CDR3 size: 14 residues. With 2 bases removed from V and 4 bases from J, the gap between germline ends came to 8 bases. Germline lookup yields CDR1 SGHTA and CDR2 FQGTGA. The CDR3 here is CASSLGPGTGELFF. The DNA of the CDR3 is TGTGCCAGCAGCTTAGGCCCGGGCACCGGGGAGCTGTTTTTT.

CDR3 sequence: CASSLGGPYGYTF. CDR3 DNA sequence: TGTGCCAGCAGCTTGGGGGGCCCCTATGGCTACACCTTC. The chain employs TRBV5-6 and TRBJ1-2; the D gene is possibly TRBD1 (5 bases). The CDR3 covers 13 residues. Per germline, CDR1 SGHDT and CDR2 YYEEEE. The V and J ends lost 0 bases and 4 bases respectively, with 7 bases between them.

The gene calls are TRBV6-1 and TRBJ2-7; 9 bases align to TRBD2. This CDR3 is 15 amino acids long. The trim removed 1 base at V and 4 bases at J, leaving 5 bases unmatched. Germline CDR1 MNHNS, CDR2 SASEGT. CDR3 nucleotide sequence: TGTGCCAGCAGTGAAGACACTAGCGGGTCTTACGAGCAGTACTTC. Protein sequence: CASSEDTSGSYEQYF.

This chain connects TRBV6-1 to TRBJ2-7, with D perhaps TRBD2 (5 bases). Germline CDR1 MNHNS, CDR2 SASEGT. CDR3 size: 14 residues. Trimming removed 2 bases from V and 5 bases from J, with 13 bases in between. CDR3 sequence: CASSESPGSDEQYF. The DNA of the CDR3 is TGTGCCAGCAGTGAATCGCCGGGATCGGACGAGCAGTACTTC.

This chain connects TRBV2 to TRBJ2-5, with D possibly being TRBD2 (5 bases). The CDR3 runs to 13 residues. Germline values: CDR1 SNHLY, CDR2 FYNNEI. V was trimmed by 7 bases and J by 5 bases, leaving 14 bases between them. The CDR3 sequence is CASTRTRTETQYF. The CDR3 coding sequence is TGTGCCAGCACCCGTACTAGAACTGAGACCCAGTACTTC. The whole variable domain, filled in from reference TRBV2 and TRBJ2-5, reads EPEVTQTPSHQVTQMGQEVILRCVPISNHLYFYWYRQILGQKVEFLVSFYNNEISEKSEIFDDQFSVERPDGSNFTLKIRSTKLEDSAMYFCASTRTRTETQYFGPGTRLLVL.

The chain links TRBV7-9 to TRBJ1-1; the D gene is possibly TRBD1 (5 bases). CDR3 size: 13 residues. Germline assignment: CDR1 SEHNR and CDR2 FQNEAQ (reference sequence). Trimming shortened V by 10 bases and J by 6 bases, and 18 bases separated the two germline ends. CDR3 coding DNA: TGTGCCATCACCAGGGTCGCGGGGGCTGAAGCTTTCTTT. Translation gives CAITRVAGAEAFF.

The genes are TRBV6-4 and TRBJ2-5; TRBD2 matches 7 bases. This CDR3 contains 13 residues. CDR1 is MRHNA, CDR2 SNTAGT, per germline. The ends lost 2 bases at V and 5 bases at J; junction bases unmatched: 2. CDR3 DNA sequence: TGTGCCAGCAGTGACAGGGGAGGGGAGACCCAGTACTTC. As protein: CASSDRGGETQYF.

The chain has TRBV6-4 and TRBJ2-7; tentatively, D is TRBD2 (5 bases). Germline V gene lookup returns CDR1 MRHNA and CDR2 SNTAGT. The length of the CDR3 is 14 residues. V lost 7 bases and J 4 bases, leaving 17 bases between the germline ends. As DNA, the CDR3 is TGTGCCAGCAACCTACTAGGGCTTTGGTACGAGCAGTACTTC. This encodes CASNLLGLWYEQYF.

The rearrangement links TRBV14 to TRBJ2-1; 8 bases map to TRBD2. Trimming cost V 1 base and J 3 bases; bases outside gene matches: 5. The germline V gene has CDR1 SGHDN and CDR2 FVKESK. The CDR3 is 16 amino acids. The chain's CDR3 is CASSQGSAGVYNEQFF. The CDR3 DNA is TGTGCCAGCAGCCAAGGTTCAGCGGGGGTCTACAATGAGCAGTTCTTC. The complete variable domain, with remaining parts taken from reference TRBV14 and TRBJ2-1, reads EAGVTQFPSHSVIEKGQTVTLRCDPISGHDNLYWYRRVMGKEIKFLLHFVKESKQDESGMPNNRFLAERTGGTYSTLKVQPAELEDSGVYFCASSQGSAGVYNEQFFGPGTRLTVL.

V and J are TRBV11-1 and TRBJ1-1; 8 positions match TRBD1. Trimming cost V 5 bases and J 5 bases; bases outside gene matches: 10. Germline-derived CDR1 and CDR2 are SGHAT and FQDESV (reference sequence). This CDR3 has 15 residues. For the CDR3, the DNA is TGTGCCAGCAGCCGAATGTGGACAGGGTCGACTGAAGCTTTCTTT. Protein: CASSRMWTGSTEAFF.

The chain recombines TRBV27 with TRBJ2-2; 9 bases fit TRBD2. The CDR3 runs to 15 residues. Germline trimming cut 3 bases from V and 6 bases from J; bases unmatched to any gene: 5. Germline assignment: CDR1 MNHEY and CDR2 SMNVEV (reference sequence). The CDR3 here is CASSFSLAGPGELFF. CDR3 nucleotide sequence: TGTGCCAGCAGTTTTTCCCTAGCGGGGCCCGGGGAGCTGTTTTTT.

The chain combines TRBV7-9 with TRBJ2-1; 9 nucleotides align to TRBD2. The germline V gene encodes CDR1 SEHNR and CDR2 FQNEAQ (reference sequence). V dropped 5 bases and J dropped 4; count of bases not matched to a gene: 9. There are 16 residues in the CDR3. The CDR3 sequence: CASSTESGRFYNEQFF. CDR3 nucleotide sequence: TGTGCCAGCAGCACGGAAAGCGGGAGGTTTTACAATGAGCAGTTCTTC.

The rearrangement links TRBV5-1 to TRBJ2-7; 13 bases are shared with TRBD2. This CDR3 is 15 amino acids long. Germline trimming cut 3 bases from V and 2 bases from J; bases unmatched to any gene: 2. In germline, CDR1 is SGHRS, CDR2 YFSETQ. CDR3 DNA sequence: TGCGCCAGCAGCTGGGGGACTAGCGGGACCTACGAGCAGTACTTC. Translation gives CASSWGTSGTYEQYF.

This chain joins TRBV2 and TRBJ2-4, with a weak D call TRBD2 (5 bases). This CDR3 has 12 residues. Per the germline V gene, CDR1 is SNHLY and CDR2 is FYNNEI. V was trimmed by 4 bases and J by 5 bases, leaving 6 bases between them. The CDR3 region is CASSGTENIQYF. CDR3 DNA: TGTGCCAGCAGTGGGACTGAAAACATTCAGTACTTC.

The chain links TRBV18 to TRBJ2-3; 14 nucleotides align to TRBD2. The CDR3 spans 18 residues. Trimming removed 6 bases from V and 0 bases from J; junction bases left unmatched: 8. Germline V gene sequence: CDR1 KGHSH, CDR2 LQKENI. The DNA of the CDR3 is TGTGCCAGCTCGAGAAACCGACTAGCGGGGGGGAGCACAGATACGCAGTATTTT. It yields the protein CASSRNRLAGGSTDTQYF.

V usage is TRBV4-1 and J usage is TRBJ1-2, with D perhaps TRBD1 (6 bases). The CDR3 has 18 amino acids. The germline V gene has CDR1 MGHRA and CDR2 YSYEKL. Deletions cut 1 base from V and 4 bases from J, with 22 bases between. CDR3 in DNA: TGCGCCAGCAGCCAAGTGGTCTCCGGGCGAGGACAGACCTATGGCTACACCTTC. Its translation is CASSQVVSGRGQTYGYTF.

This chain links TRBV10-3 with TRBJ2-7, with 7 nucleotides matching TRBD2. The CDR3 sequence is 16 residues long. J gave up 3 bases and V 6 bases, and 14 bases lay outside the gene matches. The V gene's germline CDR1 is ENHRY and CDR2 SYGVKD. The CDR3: CAISPGVERGDYEQYF. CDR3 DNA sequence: TGTGCCATCAGCCCTGGAGTTGAGCGGGGCGACTACGAGCAGTACTTC.

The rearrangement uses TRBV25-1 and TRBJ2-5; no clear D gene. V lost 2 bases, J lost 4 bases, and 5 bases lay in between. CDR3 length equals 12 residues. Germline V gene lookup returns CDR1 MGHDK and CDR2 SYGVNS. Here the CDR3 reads CASSEPGETQYF. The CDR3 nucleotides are TGTGCCAGCAGTGAACCGGGAGAGACCCAGTACTTC.